This T cell receptor (beta chain) was sequenced in a study of T cells in Graves' hyperthyroidism and ophthalmopathy. Findings of the study overall: Among clonotypes expanded in thyroid above 0.001, most were also found in blood. Stable hyperthyroidism was told apart from ophthalmopathy by a model built on 13 V-J features.

This clonotype was detected ten times or more. The antigen is unknown. Regions amplified from RNA transcripts were the TCR beta CDR3 regions. First-round RT-PCR with HTBI primers amplified the TCR CDR3 region. A single record per CDR3 protein comes from TCRdb applying MiXCR to the multiplex PCR reads. The table records 800,000 or so distinct CDR3 sequences, around 38% of them present only once. V was pared by 1 base and J by 5 bases, with 3 bases of the junction left unmatched. In germline, CDR1 is SGHRS, CDR2 YFSETQ. The length of the CDR3 is 15 residues. Exclusion followed for patients with uncontrolled infection, other autoimmune disease, pregnancy or lactation. Diagnosis rested on symptoms, serum thyroxine and TRAb, thyroid ultrasound, and orbital computed tomography.

The clonotype comes from a man younger than 35 with Graves' hyperthyroidism. J is TRBJ1-6 and V is TRBV5-1, with 7 positions matching TRBD1. The specimen sequenced was blood. CDR3: CASSLTQGDNSPLHF. In DNA form, the CDR3 reads TGCGCCAGCAGCTTGACCCAGGGGGATAATTCACCCCTCCACTTT.